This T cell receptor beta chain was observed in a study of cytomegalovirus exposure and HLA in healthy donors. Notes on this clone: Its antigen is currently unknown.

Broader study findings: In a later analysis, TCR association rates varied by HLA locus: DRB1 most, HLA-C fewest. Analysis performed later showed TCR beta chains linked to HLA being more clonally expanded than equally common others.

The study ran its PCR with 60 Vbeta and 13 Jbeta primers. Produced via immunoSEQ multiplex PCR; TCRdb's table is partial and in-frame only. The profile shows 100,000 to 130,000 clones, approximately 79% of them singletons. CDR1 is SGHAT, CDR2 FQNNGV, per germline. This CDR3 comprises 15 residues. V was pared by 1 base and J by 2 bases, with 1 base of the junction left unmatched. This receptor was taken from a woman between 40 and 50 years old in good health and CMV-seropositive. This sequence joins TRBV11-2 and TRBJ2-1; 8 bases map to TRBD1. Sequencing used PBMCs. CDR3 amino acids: CASSLGTGPYNEQFF. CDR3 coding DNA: TGTGCCAGCAGCTTAGGGACAGGGCCCTACAATGAGCAGTTCTTC.